One sample yielded the 24 T cell receptor beta chains listed below, sequenced in a study of T cells in tuberculosis. Time point in this sample: new active TB diagnosis, blood taken before or within 7 days of starting treatment. The repertoire was sequenced with immunoSEQ multiplex PCR; TCRdb's copy has only in-frame clones and lacks some. Seen here are fewer than 35,000 clones, more than 70% observed once, and the top ten hold roughly 5.2%. The sample here was PBMCs, taken at tuberculosis diagnosis. The receptor source for this set is an adult with tuberculosis.

The chain combines TRBV5-1 with TRBJ1-3; D remains unclear. The CDR3 contains 14 residues. Per the germline V gene, CDR1 is SGHRS and CDR2 is YFSETQ. Deletions cut 6 bases from V and 0 bases from J, with 10 bases between. CDR3 region: CASKNSNSGNTIYF. CDR3 coding DNA: TGCGCCAGCAAGAATAGTAACTCTGGAAACACCATATATTTT.

The J gene is TRBJ1-1, the V gene TRBV6-5; TRBD1 might be the D (5 bases). Germline CDR1 MNHEY, CDR2 SVGAGI. Trimming removed 2 bases at V and 5 bases at J, with 9 bases between. The CDR3 spans 13 residues. This chain's CDR3 is CASSYEGVTEAFF. In DNA, the CDR3 is TGTGCCAGCAGTTACGAAGGGGTAACTGAAGCTTTCTTT.

The chain joins TRBV5-5 to TRBJ2-2; 9 nucleotides align to TRBD1. The CDR3 consists of 17 residues. The germline V gene has CDR1 SGHKS and CDR2 YYEKEE (reference sequence). V was pared by 2 bases and J by 5 bases, with 10 bases of the junction left unmatched. This chain's CDR3 is CASSLTDGTGTTGELFF. The CDR3 DNA reads as TGTGCCAGCAGCTTAACCGACGGGACAGGGACTACCGGGGAGCTGTTTTTT. Full variable domain (remainder filled in from reference TRBV5-5 and TRBJ2-2): DAGVTQSPTHLIKTRGQQVTLRCSPISGHKSVSWYQQVLGQGPQFIFQYYEKEERGRGNFPDRFSARQFPNYSSELNVNALLLGDSALYLCASSLTDGTGTTGELFFGEGSRLTVL.

The chain recombines TRBV19 with TRBJ2-7; 7 bases are shared with TRBD1. With V trimmed by 5 bases and J by 7 bases, 14 bases remained unmatched. Germline V lookup: CDR1 LNHDA, CDR2 SQIVND (reference sequence). The CDR3 spans 15 residues. The CDR3 protein is CASSAQGQTTIEQYF. In nucleotides, the CDR3 is TGTGCCAGTAGTGCACAGGGGCAGACTACTATAGAGCAGTACTTC. Variable domain in full (rest from reference TRBV19 and TRBJ2-7): DGGITQSPKYLFRKEGQNVTLSCEQNLNHDAMYWYRQDPGQGLRLIYYSQIVNDFQKGDIAEGYSVSREKKESFPLTVTSAQKNPTAFYLCASSAQGQTTIEQYFGPGTRLTVT.

The chain has TRBV7-3 and TRBJ2-3; 9 bases align to TRBD1. In germline, CDR1 is SGHTA, CDR2 FQGTGA. V lost 6 bases and J lost 5; bases outside the gene matches: 9. The CDR3 runs to 15 residues. The CDR3 sequence: CASRHRGLQKDTQYF. In DNA form, the CDR3 reads TGTGCCAGCAGACACAGGGGGCTTCAGAAAGATACGCAGTATTTT.

The chain employs TRBV29-1 and TRBJ1-1; a possible D gene is TRBD1 (6 bases). The V end lost 2 bases, the J end lost 3 bases, and 13 bases lay between the germline ends. Germline loops: CDR1 SQVTM, CDR2 ANQGSEA. The CDR3 is made up of 14 amino acids. The DNA for the CDR3 is TGCAGCGTTGAAAGGGGGAGTGGGGACACTGAAGCTTTCTTT. It codes for CSVERGSGDTEAFF.

Only one count was recorded for this clone. V is TRBV27 and J is TRBJ2-1, with 13 bases identical to TRBD2. From germline, CDR1 is MNHEY and CDR2 SMNVEV (reference sequence). V was pared by 2 bases and J by 12 bases, with 13 bases of the junction left unmatched. The CDR3 covers 17 residues. This CDR3 is CASSLSKPGTSGNGQFF. The CDR3 DNA sequence: TGTGCCAGCAGTTTAAGCAAACCCGGGACTAGCGGGAACGGGCAGTTCTTC.

V usage is TRBV19 and J usage is TRBJ2-7, with TRBD1 matching 12 bases. The V and J ends lost 3 bases and 3 bases, in that order; junction bases with no gene match: 6. CDR3 size: 16 residues. The germline gives CDR1 LNHDA, CDR2 SQIVND (reference sequence). The CDR3 nucleotides are TGTGCCAGTAGTATCCCGGGACAGGGGGCGGGCTACGAGCAGTACTTC. Encoded protein: CASSIPGQGAGYEQYF.

The rearrangement uses TRBV18 and TRBJ2-7, with a possible D match to TRBD2 (6 bases). CDR3 length: 14 residues. Trimming removed 3 bases at V and 2 bases at J, with 11 bases between. Germline V gene data show CDR1 as KGHSH and CDR2 as LQKENI. This chain's CDR3 is CASSPGLSAYEQYF. The CDR3 DNA reads as TGTGCCAGCTCACCGGGACTCTCAGCCTACGAGCAGTACTTC.

The CDR3 is CAWETGGNRNTIYF. CDR3 sequence (DNA): TGTGCCTGGGAAACAGGGGGCAATAGAAACACCATATATTTT. V usage is TRBV30 and J usage is TRBJ1-3; 9 nucleotides line up with TRBD1. The CDR3 consists of 14 residues. Germline V gene data show CDR1 as GTSNPN and CDR2 as SVGIG (reference sequence). The ends lost 5 bases at V and 5 bases at J; junction bases unmatched: 7.

This rearrangement joins TRBV19 to TRBJ1-4; D remains unclear. The CDR3 loop spans 12 amino acids. CDR1 and CDR2 (germline): LNHDA, SQIVND (reference sequence). The V gene lost 1 base and the J gene lost 15 bases, with 12 bases spanning the gap. Here the CDR3 reads CASSIVNGRMFF. The DNA of the CDR3 is TGTGCCAGTAGTATAGTGAACGGGAGGATGTTTTTT. Full variable domain (missing parts from reference TRBV19 and TRBJ1-4): DGGITQSPKYLFRKEGQNVTLSCEQNLNHDAMYWYRQDPGQGLRLIYYSQIVNDFQKGDIAEGYSVSREKKESFPLTVTSAQKNPTAFYLCASSIVNGRMFFGSGTQLSVL.

This clone was recorded once. The rearrangement links TRBV5-8 to TRBJ1-2, with D perhaps matching TRBD1 (6 bases). Germline CDR1 SGHTS, CDR2 YDEGEE. This CDR3 spans 14 amino acids. The germline V and J ends were trimmed by 5 bases and 0 bases, with 11 bases remaining between them. Written as DNA, the CDR3 is TGTGCCAGCAGGTTAACAGGGTCTAACTATGGCTACACCTTC. This sequence encodes CASRLTGSNYGYTF.

The chain's CDR3 is CASRRWGLDNYEQYF. The CDR3 coding sequence is TGTGCCAGCAGGCGATGGGGACTAGACAACTACGAGCAGTACTTC. The rearrangement links TRBV6-1 to TRBJ2-7; 8 nucleotides align to TRBD2. The ends lost 6 bases at V and 3 bases at J; junction bases unmatched: 10. The CDR3 is 15 amino acids. Per the germline V gene, CDR1 is MNHNS and CDR2 is SASEGT.

The chain links TRBV9 to TRBJ1-3; possible D gene TRBD1, 6 bases. In germline, CDR1 is SGDLS, CDR2 YYNGEE. The CDR3 length is 15 residues. The ends were cut back, 7 bases at V and 7 bases at J, with 21 bases in the middle. The DNA of the CDR3 is TGTGCCAGCGGCCCCTCGGGGGGCGGAGGGAACACCATATATTTT. Translating gives CASGPSGGGGNTIYF.

This chain uses TRBV2 with TRBJ1-5; TRBD1 might be the D (5 bases). Trimming pared 7 bases from V and 0 bases from J, leaving 13 bases between. CDR1 is SNHLY, CDR2 FYNNEI, per germline. The CDR3 covers 15 residues. Written as DNA, the CDR3 is TGTGCCAGCACCATAGGGGTAAATAGCAATCAGCCCCAGCATTTT. Encoded protein: CASTIGVNSNQPQHF.

This clone was observed a handful of times. The chain has TRBV11-2 and TRBJ2-7; tentative D call: TRBD2 (6 bases). The V and J ends lost 5 bases and 4 bases respectively, with 15 bases between them. Per the germline V gene, CDR1 is SGHAT and CDR2 is FQNNGV. The CDR3 extends over 14 amino acids. The CDR3 coding sequence is TGTGCCAGCAGCCCCCATAGACTAGTTTACGAGCAGTACTTC. Its translation: CASSPHRLVYEQYF.

The rearrangement links TRBV10-1 to TRBJ2-7; TRBD2 is a possible D gene (5 bases). The CDR3 runs 12 residues. CDR1 is WNHNN and CDR2 is SYGVQD in the germline V gene (reference sequence). Trimming stripped 2 bases from V and 7 bases from J, with 9 bases between. The CDR3, as DNA: TGCGCCAGCAGTGAGCTAGCCGGTGAGCAGTACTTC. Amino acids: CASSELAGEQYF.

The chain recombines TRBV27 with TRBJ1-1; 8 nucleotides match TRBD1. The CDR3 covers 18 residues. From germline, CDR1 is MNHEY and CDR2 SMNVEV (reference sequence). Trimming removed 5 bases from V and 6 bases from J; junction bases left unmatched: 20. CDR3 region: CASSAPPDRAAILPEAFF. Here the CDR3 DNA reads TGTGCCAGCAGTGCCCCTCCGGACAGGGCGGCGATATTACCTGAAGCTTTCTTT.

The genes are TRBV28 and TRBJ2-1, with 7 bases lining up with TRBD2. Germline V gives CDR1 MDHEN, CDR2 SYDVKM. The CDR3 has 14 residues. Unmatched junction bases numbered 5, after V lost 2 bases and J lost 7 bases. CDR3: CASSLAWGGNEQFF. The CDR3 DNA sequence: TGTGCCAGCAGTTTAGCCTGGGGGGGGAATGAGCAGTTCTTC.

The rearrangement uses TRBV19 and TRBJ1-6; 7 nucleotides agree with TRBD1. This CDR3 is built from 14 residues. Germline trimming cut 7 bases from V and 7 bases from J; bases unmatched to any gene: 7. Germline V gene sequence: CDR1 LNHDA, CDR2 SQIVND (reference sequence). For the CDR3, the DNA is TGTGCCAGTACCACGACAGGGAGGAATTCACCCCTCCACTTT. As protein: CASTTTGRNSPLHF.

Only one count was recorded for this clone. The chain uses TRBV11-2 and TRBJ2-1, with D possibly being TRBD2 (5 bases). The CDR3 loop spans 15 amino acids. Trimming took 5 bases from V and 7 from J, leaving 18 bases between them. The germline gives CDR1 SGHAT, CDR2 FQNNGV. The CDR3 DNA follows: TGTGCCAGCAGCCCGGTTTCGGGGATTCGGAATGAGCAGTTCTTC. Translated, it gives CASSPVSGIRNEQFF.

The chain links TRBV28 to TRBJ2-3; 9 bases align to TRBD1. The ends lost 6 bases at V and 2 bases at J; junction bases unmatched: 9. Germline-derived CDR1 and CDR2 are MDHEN and SYDVKM. The CDR3 length is 16 residues. The CDR3 is CASRVTGTGPTDTQYF. For the CDR3, the DNA is TGTGCCAGCAGGGTTACCGGGACAGGGCCCACAGATACGCAGTATTTT.

V usage is TRBV5-6 and J usage is TRBJ2-5, with 7 positions matching TRBD2. This CDR3 is built from 16 residues. Germline CDR1 and CDR2: SGHDT and YYEEEE. V lost 4 bases, J lost 2 bases, and 11 bases stayed unmatched. The DNA for the CDR3 is TGTGCCAGCAGCCTTAAACCCCCTAGCGGACAAGAGACCCAGTACTTC. Translation gives CASSLKPPSGQETQYF.

As DNA, the CDR3 is TGTGCCAGCAGCTTGTTAGCGGGATCAGCCTACGAGCAGTACTTC. Translating gives CASSLLAGSAYEQYF. V usage is TRBV5-6 and J usage is TRBJ2-7; 8 nucleotides match TRBD2. This CDR3 contains 15 residues. J gave up 2 bases and V 1 base, and 5 bases lay outside the gene matches. CDR1 and CDR2 from the germline V gene are SGHDT and YYEEEE.